Listed below are T cell receptor beta chains from one sample, sequenced in a study of shared clonotypes between healthy human individuals. Sequenced by immunoSEQ multiplex PCR; TCRdb stores in-frame clones only, minus some. This table has more than 2,000,000 clones, approximately 95% appearing once. The sequencing input was naive CD4+ T cells from PBMCs. The receptors stem from a man aged 18 to 30 in good health. Some clones in this sample may be carry-over from other donors' samples. Each CDR3 is given with its conserved first and last residue. D genes are given only for firm matches. Clone size is shown for a subset of rows, as once, few, many or a class of expanded clone.

clone_size d_call j_call v_call cdr3_length cdr3_nt cdr3_aa
. TRBD2 TRBJ2-1 TRBV6-5 15 TGTGCCAGCAGTTCCTTAGCGGGGAGTAACAATGAGCAGTTCTTC CASSSLAGSNNEQFF
. . TRBJ2-5 TRBV11-3 15 TGTGCCAGCAGCTTAGACGGACGGCCGCAAGAGACCCAGTACTTC CASSLDGRPQETQYF
. TRBD1 TRBJ2-6 TRBV9 15 TGTGCCAGCAGCGTCAGGGGGCTTGGGGCCAACGTCCTGACTTTC CASSVRGLGANVLTF
. . TRBJ2-5 TRBV5-1 14 TGCGCCAGCAGCCTGCCAACCCAGGGTGAGACCCAGTACTTC CASSLPTQGETQYF
. . TRBJ1-4 TRBV19 11 TGTGCCAATAGTATCCGGGAAAAACTGTTTTTT CANSIREKLFF
. . TRBJ2-1 TRBV5-1 14 TGCGCCAGCAGCTTCGTGGGAGTGGGGAATGAGCAGTTCTTC CASSFVGVGNEQFF
. TRBD2 TRBJ2-5 TRBV7-7 14 TGTGCCAGCAGCTCTGGGGCGGGAGGCGAGACCCAGTACTTC CASSSGAGGETQYF
. . TRBJ1-4 TRBV27 16 TGTGCCAGCAGTCGTCTGCGGACGGTAACTAATGAAAAACTGTTTTTT CASSRLRTVTNEKLFF
. TRBD2 TRBJ2-3 TRBV5-3 17 TGTGCCAGAAGCCCCCGTTTGGGACTAGCACGTGCAGATACGCAGTATTTT CARSPRLGLARADTQYF
. . TRBJ1-1 TRBV28 12 TGTGCCAGCACTTCCAAAGGGTTTGAAGCTTTCTTT CASTSKGFEAFF
. TRBD2 TRBJ2-1 TRBV11-3 19 TGTGCCAGCAGCTTAGATCTTGGGACTAGCGGGGGGACCTACAATGAGCAGTTCTTC CASSLDLGTSGGTYNEQFF
. . TRBJ1-2 TRBV4-3 13 TGCGCCAGCAGCCAAGTGCTTAAAGGGGGCTACACCTTC CASSQVLKGGYTF
once TRBD2 TRBJ2-5 TRBV5-1 15 TGCGCCAGCAGCCGGGGACTAGCGGGCCAAGAGACCCAGTACTTC CASSRGLAGQETQYF
. . TRBJ2-7 TRBV6-1 17 TGTGCCAGCAGTGAAGGGATCCAACTAGGGCTAAACTACGAGCAGTACTTC CASSEGIQLGLNYEQYF
. . TRBJ2-7 TRBV28 16 TGTGCCAGCAGTTTACGGATCGGGGGGCTGACCTACGAGCAGTACTTC CASSLRIGGLTYEQYF
. . TRBJ2-7 TRBV14 14 TGTGCCAGCAGCCAAGGGGGTCCTCGGGGTCCCCGTTACTTC CASSQGGPRGPRYF
. TRBD2 TRBJ2-7 TRBV18 13 TGTGCCAGCTCACCAAGAGCGGGAGACGAGCAGTACTTC CASSPRAGDEQYF
. TRBD2 TRBJ2-3 TRBV5-1 17 TGCGCCAGCAGCTTAGACTTTGCGGGAGGGAGCACAGATACGCAGTATTTT CASSLDFAGGSTDTQYF